This record concerns one T cell receptor (beta chain) sequence. What it binds is unknown. Per germline, CDR1 PRHDT and CDR2 FYEKMQ (reference sequence). V lost 5 bases to trimming and J lost 3 bases, with 19 bases between them. The CDR3 spans 16 residues. The sample comes from a study of identical twins. Study findings and constraints: Twin pairs had excess sharing that was weaker in beta out-of-frame sequences. Cord blood beta clonotypes present at high abundance carried fewer insertions; no such pattern appeared in memory repertoires. A cross-sectional statistical analysis, not follow-up of the same donors, supported the conclusions.

Template switching added a universal primer site; cDNA carried unique molecular identifiers. A single record per CDR3 protein comes from TCRdb applying MiXCR to the 5' RACE reads. The sample has around 490,000 distinct CDR3 sequences, nearly 15% seen once. These records were also assigned to another study, of yellow fever vaccine responses in identical twins.

The gene calls are TRBV13 and TRBJ2-5; perhaps TRBD2 as D (7 bases). The sample taken for sequencing was CD4+ T cells sorted from blood. This TCR was sampled from a woman under 30 in good health. The CDR3 sequence is CASSRRGEGPEETQYF. As DNA, the CDR3 is TGTGCCAGCAGCCGGAGGGGGGAGGGACCCGAAGAGACCCAGTACTTC.